One sample yielded the 25 T cell receptor beta chains listed below, sequenced in a study of beta chain features in type 1 diabetes. Expressed TCRB transcripts were sequenced because the entire RNA isolate underwent reverse transcription. Profiled with immunoSEQ multiplex PCR; TCRdb holds only in-frame clones, not every one. This sample has 900,000 or so clones, with roughly 17% found just once. The material sequenced was naive CD4+ T cells from blood. The origin of the receptors is a woman aged 18-29 years in good health.

The CDR3, as DNA: TGTGCCAGCGGACTCACAGATACGCAGTATTTT. Protein sequence: CASGLTDTQYF. The V and J genes are TRBV6-6 and TRBJ2-3; tentative D call: TRBD2 (5 bases). This CDR3 comprises 11 residues. Trimming shortened V by 8 bases and J by 2 bases, and 5 bases separated the two germline ends. Germline assignment: CDR1 MNHNY and CDR2 SVGAGI (reference sequence).

The chain couples TRBV20-1 to TRBJ1-5; D gene ambiguous. Trimming shortened V by 5 bases and J by 6 bases, and 8 bases separated the two germline ends. The CDR3 has 11 residues. Germline CDR1 DFQATT, CDR2 SNEGSKA (reference sequence). CDR3 sequence: CSAVGSQPQHF. Here the CDR3 DNA reads TGCAGTGCTGTCGGCAGTCAGCCCCAGCATTTT.

The chain employs TRBV7-9 and TRBJ1-3; no clear D. Trimming stripped 7 bases from V and 2 bases from J, with 15 bases between. Germline-derived CDR1 and CDR2 are SEHNR and FQNEAQ (reference sequence). The CDR3 extends over 15 amino acids. The CDR3 bases are TGTGCCAGCAACCCGACCGCTTCCGCTGGAAACACCATATATTTT. Its protein is CASNPTASAGNTIYF.

The V call is TRBV7-9, the J call TRBJ1-5, with 9 bases matching TRBD1. CDR1 SEHNR and CDR2 FQNEAQ come from the germline V gene (reference sequence). Losses at the gene ends were 5 bases for V and 9 bases for J; bases not matched to a gene: 8. CDR3 length: 14 residues. This chain's CDR3 is CASSPGTGSPPQHF. The CDR3 DNA follows: TGTGCCAGCAGCCCTGGGACAGGGAGTCCGCCCCAGCATTTT.

The chain recombines TRBV11-2 with TRBJ2-7; D is ambiguous. V lost 1 base to trimming and J lost 5 bases, with 9 bases between them. The germline V gene encodes CDR1 SGHAT and CDR2 FQNNGV. This CDR3 contains 13 residues. This CDR3 is CASSLVRPHEQYF. CDR3 bases: TGTGCCAGCAGCTTAGTTCGTCCCCACGAGCAGTACTTC.

This clone came up a few times. J is TRBJ2-3 and V is TRBV4-3; 7 nucleotides line up with TRBD1. CDR1 and CDR2 (germline): LGHNA, YSLEER. J gave up 2 bases and V 4 bases, and 6 bases lay outside the gene matches. This CDR3 region has 15 residues. Written as DNA, the CDR3 is TGCGCCAGCAGCCCACGACAGGGAAACACAGATACGCAGTATTTT. Amino acids: CASSPRQGNTDTQYF.

The table lists this clone with a few counts. The chain couples TRBV5-1 to TRBJ2-2; 8 bases fit TRBD1. V shed 6 bases, J shed 7 bases, and the junction held 8 bases outside the gene matches. This CDR3 contains 14 residues. Germline CDR1 and CDR2: SGHRS and YFSETQ. In DNA form, the CDR3 reads TGCGCCAGCACCCCGGACAGGGCGGACGGGGAGCTGTTTTTT. Encoded protein: CASTPDRADGELFF.

This clone was seen more than once but under ten times. This CDR3 is CAISEGAGVYEQYF. The CDR3 DNA is TGTGCCATCAGTGAGGGAGCGGGAGTCTACGAGCAGTACTTC. The chain carries TRBV10-3 and TRBJ2-7, with 8 bases aligning to TRBD2. Germline V lookup: CDR1 ENHRY, CDR2 SYGVKD. The CDR3 length is 14 residues. The V segment lost 2 bases and the J segment 3 bases; nucleotides outside the gene matches: 3.

In its sample, this clone was seen a few times. The chain uses TRBV6-5 and TRBJ2-3, with TRBD2 as a possible D gene (6 bases). V was shortened by 3 bases and J by 1 base, with 8 bases between the two germline ends. The CDR3 contains 14 residues. CDR1 MNHEY and CDR2 SVGAGI come from the germline V gene. CDR3 protein: CASSYRRGTDTQYF. The CDR3 DNA is TGTGCCAGCAGTTATCGGAGGGGCACAGATACGCAGTATTTT.

This clone was detected a few times. The CDR3 protein is CASSLREAPGTDTQYF. CDR3 bases: TGTGCCAGCAGCTTGCGGGAGGCCCCGGGCACAGATACGCAGTATTTT. The chain combines TRBV7-9 with TRBJ2-3, with 8 bases identical to TRBD2. V was pared by 3 bases and J by 1 base, with 6 bases of the junction left unmatched. The CDR3 runs 16 residues. Per germline, CDR1 SEHNR and CDR2 FQNEAQ (reference sequence).

The sample holds a few counts of this clone. V and J are TRBV28 and TRBJ2-3; no clear D. CDR3 length: 16 amino acids. Germline loops: CDR1 MDHEN, CDR2 SYDVKM. V was trimmed by 4 bases and J by 4 bases, leaving 18 bases between them. CDR3 protein: CASSSVRSTRADTQYF. CDR3 DNA: TGTGCCAGCAGTTCGGTGCGGTCCACTCGGGCAGATACGCAGTATTTT.

This clone was seen more than once but under ten times. The J gene is TRBJ2-2, the V gene TRBV5-6, with D maybe TRBD2 (6 bases). Between the trimmed V and J ends, which lost 4 bases and 4 bases, there was a span of 14 bases. Germline lookup yields CDR1 SGHDT and CDR2 YYEEEE. The length of the CDR3 is 15 residues. The DNA for the CDR3 is TGTGCCAGCAGCCCCCGGGACTTTTTCACCGGGGAGCTGTTTTTT. Translated: CASSPRDFFTGELFF.

The rearrangement joins TRBV11-2 to TRBJ1-2, with D unresolved. The CDR3 has 15 amino acids. Germline loops: CDR1 SGHAT, CDR2 FQNNGV. V gave up 0 bases and J gave up 13 bases, with 21 bases separating them. The CDR3, as DNA: TGTGCCAGCAGCTTAGATCCGGCCCCTCGCGCTGGATGCACCTTC. Encoded protein: CASSLDPAPRAGCTF.

The gene calls are TRBV4-2 and TRBJ2-5; D might be TRBD1 (6 bases). There are 14 residues in the CDR3. Germline loops: CDR1 LGHNA, CDR2 YNFKEQ. With 1 base removed from V and 4 bases from J, the gap between germline ends came to 10 bases. The CDR3 DNA sequence: TGTGCCAGCAGCCAAGTTACAGGGCGAGAGACCCAGTACTTC. This codes for CASSQVTGRETQYF.

This clone was seen more than once but under ten times. This sequence joins TRBV6-5 and TRBJ1-1; D gene uncertain. CDR1 is MNHEY, CDR2 SVGAGI, per germline. This CDR3 has 13 residues. The V and J ends lost 6 bases and 0 bases respectively, with 8 bases between them. The CDR3 region has the DNA TGTGCCAGCAGCTGGTCATTGAACACTGAAGCTTTCTTT. Its protein is CASSWSLNTEAFF.

The rearrangement joins TRBV4-3 to TRBJ2-5; 10 positions match TRBD2. The CDR3 sequence is 17 residues long. Germline CDR1 reads LGHNA; CDR2 reads YSLEER. The V and J ends lost 1 base and 4 bases, in that order; junction bases with no gene match: 9. CDR3 bases: TGCGCCAGCAGCCAAGGAAACAGCGGGAGGGCCTCAGAGACCCAGTACTTC. Translating it yields CASSQGNSGRASETQYF.

The chain is built from TRBV5-1 and TRBJ2-1; no clear D. CDR3 length: 15 amino acids. The V gene's germline CDR1 is SGHRS and CDR2 YFSETQ. V dropped 3 bases and J dropped 0 bases, with 10 bases sitting between them. The CDR3 nucleotides read TGCGCCAGCAGCTCAGACGTAGGCTCCTACAATGAGCAGTTCTTC. It codes for CASSSDVGSYNEQFF.

This chain uses TRBV28 with TRBJ1-5, with no clear D. V shed 4 bases and J shed 3 bases, with 7 bases lying between them. Germline CDR1 reads MDHEN; CDR2 reads SYDVKM. The CDR3 consists of 13 residues. The CDR3 sequence: CASSWLDNQPQHF. CDR3 nucleotides: TGTGCCAGCAGTTGGCTGGACAATCAGCCCCAGCATTTT.

The chain joins TRBV28 to TRBJ2-1, with a weak D call TRBD2 (6 bases). CDR1 and CDR2 (germline): MDHEN, SYDVKM. The CDR3 covers 14 residues. V lost 3 bases and J 9 bases, leaving 15 bases between the germline ends. The CDR3: CASSLGDRAGEQFF. CDR3 DNA sequence: TGTGCCAGCAGTTTGGGGGATAGAGCGGGTGAGCAGTTCTTC.

This rearrangement joins TRBV2 to TRBJ2-3; TRBD2 might be the D (6 bases). Trimming cost V 5 bases and J 1 base, with 16 bases left between them. CDR3 length equals 16 residues. Per germline, CDR1 SNHLY and CDR2 FYNNEI. CDR3 sequence: CASSRFAGSRTDTQYF. The CDR3, as DNA: TGTGCCAGCAGTAGGTTCGCCGGGAGTCGCACAGATACGCAGTATTTT.

The rearrangement joins TRBV28 to TRBJ2-7; 11 positions agree with TRBD1. This CDR3 is 14 amino acids long. Unmatched junction bases numbered 6, after V lost 7 bases and J lost 4 bases. Germline CDR1 reads MDHEN; CDR2 reads SYDVKM. The CDR3 DNA follows: TGTGCCAGCACTTCAGGGACAGGGGGGTACGAGCAGTACTTC. Protein: CASTSGTGGYEQYF.

The chain employs TRBV15 and TRBJ2-3, with 9 nucleotides matching TRBD1. The V gene end was trimmed by 5 bases and the J gene end by 2 bases; junction bases not matched to a gene: 5. Germline values: CDR1 LNHNV, CDR2 YYDKDF (reference sequence). CDR3 length: 15 amino acids. Here the CDR3 reads CATSGGTGFTDTQYF. The DNA of the CDR3 is TGTGCCACCAGCGGCGGGACAGGGTTCACAGATACGCAGTATTTT. Full variable domain (rest looked up from reference TRBV15 and TRBJ2-3): DAMVIQNPRYQVTQFGKPVTLSCSQTLNHNVMYWYQQKSSQAPKLLFHYYDKDFNNEADTPDNFQSRRPNTSFCFLDIRSPGLGDTAMYLCATSGGTGFTDTQYFGPGTRLTVL.

This clone has more than one count but fewer than ten. The rearrangement links TRBV7-3 to TRBJ2-3, with TRBD2 as a possible D gene (5 bases). Looked up from germline, CDR1 is SGHTA and CDR2 is FQGTGA. The CDR3 contains 14 residues. Deletions cut 5 bases from V and 6 bases from J, with 15 bases between. CDR3 sequence reads: CASSRVANSDTQYF. As DNA, the CDR3 is TGTGCCAGCAGCCGAGTAGCGAATAGCGATACGCAGTATTTT.

The V and J genes are TRBV18 and TRBJ2-1, with TRBD2 matching 9 bases. The ends lost 3 bases at V and 7 bases at J; junction bases unmatched: 4. The length of the CDR3 is 14 residues. CDR1 KGHSH and CDR2 LQKENI come from the germline V gene. The CDR3 loop is CASSPSREGNEQFF. CDR3 nucleotide sequence: TGTGCCAGCTCACCGTCGCGGGAGGGTAATGAGCAGTTCTTC.

Worth noting for this clone: Other DNA sequences in this specimen translate into the identical CDR3. V and J are TRBV5-6 and TRBJ2-7; D uncertain. This CDR3 has 13 residues. Germline CDR1 SGHDT, CDR2 YYEEEE. V shed 0 bases and J shed 2 bases, with 6 bases lying between them. This chain's CDR3 is CASSLGLTYEQYF. CDR3 in DNA: TGTGCCAGCAGCTTGGGGCTAACCTACGAGCAGTACTTC.